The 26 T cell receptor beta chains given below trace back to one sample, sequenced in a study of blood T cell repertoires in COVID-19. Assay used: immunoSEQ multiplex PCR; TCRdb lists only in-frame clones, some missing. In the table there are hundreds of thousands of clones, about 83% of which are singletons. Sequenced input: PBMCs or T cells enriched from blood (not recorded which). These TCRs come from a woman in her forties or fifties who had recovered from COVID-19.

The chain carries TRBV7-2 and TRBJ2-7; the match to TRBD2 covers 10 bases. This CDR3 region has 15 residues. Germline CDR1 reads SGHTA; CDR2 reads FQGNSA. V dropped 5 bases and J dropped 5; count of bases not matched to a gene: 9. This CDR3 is CASSPGGSGRNEQYF. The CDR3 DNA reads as TGTGCCAGCAGCCCCGGAGGTAGCGGGAGGAACGAGCAGTACTTC.

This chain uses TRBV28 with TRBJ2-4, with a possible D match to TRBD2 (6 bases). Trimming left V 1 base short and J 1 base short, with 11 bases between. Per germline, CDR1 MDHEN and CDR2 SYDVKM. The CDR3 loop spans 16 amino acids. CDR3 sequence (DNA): TGTGCCAGCAGTTTATCGGGGGTTATGGCCAAAAACATTCAGTACTTC. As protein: CASSLSGVMAKNIQYF.

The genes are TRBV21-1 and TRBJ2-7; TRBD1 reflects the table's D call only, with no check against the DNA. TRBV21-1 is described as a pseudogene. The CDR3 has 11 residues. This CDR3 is CASSCTAEQYF. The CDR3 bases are TGTGCCAGCAGCTGCACAGCTGAGCAGTACTTC.

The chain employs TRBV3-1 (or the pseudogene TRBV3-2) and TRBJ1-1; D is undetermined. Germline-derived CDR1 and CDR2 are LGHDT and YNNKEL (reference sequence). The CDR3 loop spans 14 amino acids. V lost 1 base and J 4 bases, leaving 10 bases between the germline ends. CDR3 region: CASSQAWPGTEAFF. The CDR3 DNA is TGTGCCAGCAGCCAAGCATGGCCAGGCACTGAAGCTTTCTTT.

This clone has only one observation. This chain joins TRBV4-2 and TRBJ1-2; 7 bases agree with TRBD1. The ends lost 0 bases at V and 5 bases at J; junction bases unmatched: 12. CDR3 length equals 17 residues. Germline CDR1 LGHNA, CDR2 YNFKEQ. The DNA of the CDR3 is TGTGCCAGCAGCCAAGAAGTTGGGAACAGGGGTGGTTATGGCTACACCTTC. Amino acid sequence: CASSQEVGNRGGYGYTF.

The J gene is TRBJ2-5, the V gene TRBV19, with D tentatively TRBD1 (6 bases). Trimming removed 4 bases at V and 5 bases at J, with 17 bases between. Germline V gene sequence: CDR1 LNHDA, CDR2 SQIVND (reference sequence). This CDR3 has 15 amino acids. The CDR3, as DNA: TGTGCCAGTAGTACCAGTAGGGGGTTGAGGGAGACCCAGTACTTC. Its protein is CASSTSRGLRETQYF.

The CDR3 DNA follows: TGTGCCAGCAGCAATACGGGGTACAATGAGCAGTTCTTC. Translating gives CASSNTGYNEQFF. The chain couples TRBV11-2 to TRBJ2-1; D might be TRBD2 (5 bases). The CDR3 has 13 residues. V gave up 5 bases and J gave up 4 bases, with 9 bases separating them. CDR1 is SGHAT and CDR2 is FQNNGV in the germline V gene.

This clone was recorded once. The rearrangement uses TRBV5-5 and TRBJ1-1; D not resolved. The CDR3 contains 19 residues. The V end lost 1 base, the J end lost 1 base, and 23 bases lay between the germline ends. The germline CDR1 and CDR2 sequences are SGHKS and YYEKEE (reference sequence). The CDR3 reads CASSLSLWGLGGWNTEAFF. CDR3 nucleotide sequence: TGTGCCAGCAGCTTGAGTTTGTGGGGTCTCGGAGGGTGGAACACTGAAGCTTTCTTT.

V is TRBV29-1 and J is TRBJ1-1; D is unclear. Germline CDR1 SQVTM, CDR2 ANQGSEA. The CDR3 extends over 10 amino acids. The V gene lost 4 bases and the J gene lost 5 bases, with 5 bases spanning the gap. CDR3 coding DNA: TGCAGCGTTGTAGCAACTGAAGCTTTCTTT. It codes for CSVVATEAFF. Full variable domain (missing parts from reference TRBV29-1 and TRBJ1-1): SAVISQKPSRDICQRGTSLTIQCQVDSQVTMMFWYRQQPGQSLTLIATANQGSEATYESGFVIDKFPISRPNLTFSTLTVSNMSPEDSSIYLCSVVATEAFFGQGTRLTVV.

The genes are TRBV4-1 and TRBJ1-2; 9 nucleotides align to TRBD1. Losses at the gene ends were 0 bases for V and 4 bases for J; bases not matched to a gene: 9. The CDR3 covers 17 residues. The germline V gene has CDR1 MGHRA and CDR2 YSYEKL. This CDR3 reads CASSQDGGQGLGYGYTF. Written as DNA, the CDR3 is TGCGCCAGCAGCCAAGATGGCGGACAGGGGCTCGGCTATGGCTACACCTTC.

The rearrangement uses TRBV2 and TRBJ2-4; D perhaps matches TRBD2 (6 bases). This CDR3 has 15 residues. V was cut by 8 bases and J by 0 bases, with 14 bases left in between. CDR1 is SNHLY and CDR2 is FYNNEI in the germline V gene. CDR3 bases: TGTGCCAGCGACGAAGGGAGGCGAGCCAAAAACATTCAGTACTTC. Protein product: CASDEGRRAKNIQYF. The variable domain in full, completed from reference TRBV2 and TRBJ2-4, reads EPEVTQTPSHQVTQMGQEVILRCVPISNHLYFYWYRQILGQKVEFLVSFYNNEISEKSEIFDDQFSVERPDGSNFTLKIRSTKLEDSAMYFCASDEGRRAKNIQYFGAGTRLSVL.

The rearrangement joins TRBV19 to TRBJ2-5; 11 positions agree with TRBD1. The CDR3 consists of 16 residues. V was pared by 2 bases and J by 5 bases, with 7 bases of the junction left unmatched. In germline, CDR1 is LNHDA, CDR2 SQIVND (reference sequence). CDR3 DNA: TGTGCCAGTAGTATAAGTGGGAGGACAGGGGGCGAGACCCAGTACTTC. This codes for CASSISGRTGGETQYF. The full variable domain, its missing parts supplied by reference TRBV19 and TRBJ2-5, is DGGITQSPKYLFRKEGQNVTLSCEQNLNHDAMYWYRQDPGQGLRLIYYSQIVNDFQKGDIAEGYSVSREKKESFPLTVTSAQKNPTAFYLCASSISGRTGGETQYFGPGTRLLVL.

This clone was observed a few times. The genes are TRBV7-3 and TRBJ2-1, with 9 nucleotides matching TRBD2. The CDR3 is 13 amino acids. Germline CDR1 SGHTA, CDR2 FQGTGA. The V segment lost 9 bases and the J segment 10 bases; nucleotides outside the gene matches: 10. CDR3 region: CASKSSGTGEQFF. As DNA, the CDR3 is TGTGCCAGTAAATCTAGCGGGACGGGGGAGCAGTTCTTC.

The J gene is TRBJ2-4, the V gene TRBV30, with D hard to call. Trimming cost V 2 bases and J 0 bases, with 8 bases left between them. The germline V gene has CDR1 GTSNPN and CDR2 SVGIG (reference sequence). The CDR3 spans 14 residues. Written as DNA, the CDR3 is TGTGCCTGGAGTACCCAGATAGCCAAAAACATTCAGTACTTC. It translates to CAWSTQIAKNIQYF.

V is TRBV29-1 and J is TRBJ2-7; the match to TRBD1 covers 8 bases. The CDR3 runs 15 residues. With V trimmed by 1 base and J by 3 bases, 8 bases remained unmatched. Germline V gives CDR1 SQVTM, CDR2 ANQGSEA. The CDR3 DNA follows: TGCAGCGTTGAAGTGGTCGGGACAGGCAACTACGAGCAGTACTTC. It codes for CSVEVVGTGNYEQYF.

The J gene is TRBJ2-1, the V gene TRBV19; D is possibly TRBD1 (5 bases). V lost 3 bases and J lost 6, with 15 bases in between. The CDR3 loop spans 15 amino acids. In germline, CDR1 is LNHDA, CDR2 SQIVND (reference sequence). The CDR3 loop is CASSITQGLFNEQFF. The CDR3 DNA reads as TGTGCCAGTAGTATCACGCAGGGTCTGTTCAATGAGCAGTTCTTC.

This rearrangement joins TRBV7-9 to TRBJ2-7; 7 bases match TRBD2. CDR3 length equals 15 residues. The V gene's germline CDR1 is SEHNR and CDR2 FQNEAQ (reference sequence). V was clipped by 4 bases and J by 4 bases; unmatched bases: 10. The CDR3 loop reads CASSWAGTTEYEQYF. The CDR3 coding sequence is TGTGCCAGCAGCTGGGCGGGGACTACGGAGTACGAGCAGTACTTC.

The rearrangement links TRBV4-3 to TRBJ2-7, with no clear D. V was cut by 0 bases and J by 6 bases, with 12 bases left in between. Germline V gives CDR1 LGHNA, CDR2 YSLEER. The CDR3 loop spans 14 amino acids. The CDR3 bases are TGCGCCAGCAGCCAAGATCGTCAAGCTTTCGAGCAGTACTTC. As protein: CASSQDRQAFEQYF.

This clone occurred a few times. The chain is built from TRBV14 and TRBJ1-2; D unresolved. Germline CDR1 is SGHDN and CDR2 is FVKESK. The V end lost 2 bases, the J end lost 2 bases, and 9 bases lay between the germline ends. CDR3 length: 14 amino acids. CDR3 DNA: TGTGCCAGCAGCCAACTAACGGGGAACTATGGCTACACCTTC. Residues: CASSQLTGNYGYTF.

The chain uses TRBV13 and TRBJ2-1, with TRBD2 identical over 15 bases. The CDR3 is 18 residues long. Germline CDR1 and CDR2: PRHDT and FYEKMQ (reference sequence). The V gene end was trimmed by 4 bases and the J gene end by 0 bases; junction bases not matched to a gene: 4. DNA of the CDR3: TGTGCCAGCAGCTGGGGACTAGCGGGAGGTCTCTCCTACAATGAGCAGTTCTTC. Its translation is CASSWGLAGGLSYNEQFF.

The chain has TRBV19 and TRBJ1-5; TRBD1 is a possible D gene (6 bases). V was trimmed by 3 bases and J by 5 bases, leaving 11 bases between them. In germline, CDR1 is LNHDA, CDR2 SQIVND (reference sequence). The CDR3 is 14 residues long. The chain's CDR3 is CASSMPRGDQPQHF. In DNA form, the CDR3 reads TGTGCCAGTAGTATGCCCAGGGGAGATCAGCCCCAGCATTTT.

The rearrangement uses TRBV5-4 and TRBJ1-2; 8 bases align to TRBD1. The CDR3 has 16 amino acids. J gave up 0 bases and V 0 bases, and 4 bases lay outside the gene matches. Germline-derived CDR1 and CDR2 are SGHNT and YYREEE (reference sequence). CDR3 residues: CASSLDRGFSNYGYTF. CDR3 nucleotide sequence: TGTGCCAGCAGCTTGGACAGGGGGTTCTCTAACTATGGCTACACCTTC.

The CDR3 DNA is TGTGCCAGCAGTTACCCGGGACTAGCGGGAGAAACAGATACGCAGTATTTT. Amino acid sequence: CASSYPGLAGETDTQYF. V and J are TRBV6-2 or TRBV6-3 and TRBJ2-3; 14 bases are shared with TRBD2. V shed 2 bases, J shed 3 bases, and the junction held 4 bases outside the gene matches. Germline V CDR1 and CDR2: MNHEY, SVGEGT. This CDR3 region has 17 residues.

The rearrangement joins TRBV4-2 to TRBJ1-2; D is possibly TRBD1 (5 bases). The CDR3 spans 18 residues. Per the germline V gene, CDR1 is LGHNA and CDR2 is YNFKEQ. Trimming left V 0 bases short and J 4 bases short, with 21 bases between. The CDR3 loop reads CASSQEPHRGKGSYGYTF. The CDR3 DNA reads TGTGCCAGCAGCCAAGAACCGCACCGGGGGAAGGGGAGCTATGGCTACACCTTC.

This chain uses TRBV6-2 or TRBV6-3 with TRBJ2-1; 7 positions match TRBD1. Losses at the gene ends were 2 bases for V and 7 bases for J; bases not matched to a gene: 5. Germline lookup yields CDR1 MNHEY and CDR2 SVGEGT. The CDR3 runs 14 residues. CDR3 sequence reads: CASSYDDRVNEQFF. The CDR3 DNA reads TGTGCCAGCAGTTACGACGACAGGGTGAATGAGCAGTTCTTC.

CDR3 coding DNA: TGCGCCAGCAGTGCTAACAGGGGGCAGCCCCAGCATTTT. Amino acids: CASSANRGQPQHF. This rearrangement joins TRBV10-1 to TRBJ1-5; 8 bases line up with TRBD1. Germline values: CDR1 WNHNN, CDR2 SYGVQD (reference sequence). The length of the CDR3 is 13 residues. V was clipped by 4 bases and J by 7 bases; unmatched bases: 3.